This T cell receptor beta chain was sequenced in a study of CXCR3-negative and CXCR3-positive naive CD8 T cells. Concerning this clonotype: No antigen is known for it.

CDR3 length: 14 amino acids. The germline V gene has CDR1 DFQATT and CDR2 SNEGSKA (reference sequence). Study-wide results and limits: Cryopreservation partially lowered CXCR3 expression, so most assays used fresh PBMCs. Surface CD5 looked about the same in the naive subsets, so the authors worked out TCR strength from TRB CDR3 properties. The TRBV-TRBJ usage of naive CXCR3-negative and CXCR3-positive cells was similar, but that of memory cells differed.

UMI-labeled 5' RACE yielded the TRB cDNA libraries. With the 5' RACE reads reprocessed, TCRdb shows one record per CDR3 protein and no DNA. The data include about 45,000 distinct CDR3 sequences; the top ten clones carry around a tenth. This sequence was found in a human donor in good health. Some clones in this sample may be carry-over from other donors' samples. The material sequenced was memory CD8+ T cells from blood. The V call is TRBV20-1, the J call TRBJ1-3. The CDR3 reads CSAYTIDSGNTIYF.